This TCR beta chain appears in the sequencing data of a study of beta chain features in type 1 diabetes. With respect to this clone: As yet, its antigen is unknown.

Study outcomes and limitations: VDJ junctions in type 1 diabetes patients carried more deletions and fewer insertions.

Germline CDR1 reads SGHTA; CDR2 reads FQGNSA. Trimming removed 1 base from V and 2 bases from J, with 11 bases in between. This CDR3 region has 16 residues. Expressed TCRB transcripts were sequenced because the isolated RNA had all been reverse transcribed beforehand. Some clones are missing from TCRdb's copy, which holds only in-frame ones; the method was immunoSEQ multiplex PCR. The sample yields 140,000 to 150,000 clones, more than 9% seen once. The gene calls are TRBV7-2 and TRBJ2-2; possibly TRBD2 for D (6 bases). This receptor was taken from a man between 18 and 29 years old in good health. Sequenced material: naive CD4+ T cells from blood. CDR3 loop: CASSLVRGANTGELFF. The CDR3 DNA follows: TGTGCCAGCAGCTTAGTGCGGGGAGCAAACACCGGGGAGCTGTTTTTT.